This record covers a single TCR beta chain. Some clones are missing from TCRdb's copy, which holds only in-frame ones; the method was immunoSEQ multiplex PCR. The table has 130,000 or so clones, roughly 90% seen once. This sample was included in a study of blood T cell repertoires in COVID-19. V lost 2 bases and J lost 4, with 14 bases in between. This CDR3 has 14 residues. Germline assignment: CDR1 SQVTM and CDR2 ANQGSEA. The genes are TRBV29-1 and TRBJ1-2; D is ambiguous. Material for sequencing was peripheral blood. The sequence came from a human donor with COVID-19, enrolled during active disease. The donor label of this sample is uncertain. Here the CDR3 reads CSVEKQLIVYGYTF. The CDR3, as DNA: TGCAGCGTTGAAAAACAGCTTATAGTCTATGGCTACACCTTC.